This T cell receptor (beta chain) derives from a study of T cell responses to AZD1222 COVID-19 vaccine (dated by TCRdb to about 2021). The study in broad terms: A total of approximately 250 trial participants underwent TCR sequencing, of whom 200 to 220 had received two doses of AZD1222 and some 25 had received two doses of the MenACWY control vaccine. Trial participants were enrolled by age into subgroups of 18-55, 56-69 and 70-plus years, and about 150, 27 and 61 TCR-sequenced participants, respectively, were included in these subgroups.

What the research found in general, with its limitations: Most participants were white British and females outnumbered males, and the authors suggested that clonal diversity may have been underestimated. Because no samples from the day 14 peak response were available, repertoires could be characterized only after the peak T cell response. A significant rise in spike-specific TCR breadth and depth was observed after two AZD1222 doses relative to day 0 and relative to MenACWY recipients. The 56-69-year group was small, and its depth increase did not reach significance, likely because of low power. Vaccine-associated CD4 TCRs spanned the whole spike protein, with dominant responses in regions 160-218 and 743-854. Conclusions about previously exposed vaccinees were limited because only six AZD1222 recipients were SARS-CoV-2 seropositive at baseline. Reportedly, close to half of the unique spike-specific TCRs recognized epitopes lying outside the regions that are mutated in the B.1.351 and B.1.1.7 variants.

What the time point label conveys for this sample: about 28 days (+/-7) after the second vaccine dose. AZD1222 recipients given second doses at about 4 weeks or at about 12 weeks were pooled, since spike-specific TCR depth and breadth were not found to differ between the two schedules. Samples from vaccinated people were obtained from the UK trials COV001 and COV002, which included a single-blind randomized controlled phase 2/3 trial of AZD1222 (ChAdOx1 nCoV-19) in healthy adults. For TCRbeta chain sequencing, PBMC samples from trial participants were taken at day 0 and at day 28 after the second dose. In the case of this clone: This clone's antigen is unknown. Per-nucleotide qualities are absent, and no much larger clonotype sits a single base away.

The CDR3 regions of human TCRbeta chains were subjected to immunosequencing. Under the source paper's analysis protocol: Repertoire TCRs were matched against a reference library of SARS-CoV-2-specific TCRs generated with the MIRA antigen-specificity platform. Breadth was defined as the fraction of unique TCRs that were SARS-CoV-2-associated. Depth was defined as the fraction of total T cells that were SARS-CoV-2-associated. Each spike-specific TCR was assigned to its reactive spike region and to a CD4 or CD8 class using the MIRA data. Log10-transformed breadth and depth values were compared by one-way ANOVA with Sidak's multiple comparisons tests. Entries here come from immuneACCESS through TCRdb and include only in-frame sequences with V and J called. Some clones fail to appear in such tables; in the studies checked, an unresolved V gene covers under half of the shortfall, and the cause of the remainder is unknown. That table furnishes V, J and clone size, whereas the DNA furnished D and trimming. Across this sample there are approximately 300,000 clones, with approximately 94% seen only once. Clones ranked in the top ten supply 0.55% of the sample.

The receptor was derived from an adult who received the AZD1222 COVID-19 vaccine. Sequenced here: peripheral blood, sampled 28 days after the second AZD1222 dose.

At the DNA level, the sequence is TGTGCCAGCAGCCAAGTGGGAGGGGGGAACACTGAAGCTTTCTTT. This is translated as CASSQVGGGNTEAFF. The rearrangement joined TRBV3-1 (or the pseudogene TRBV3-2) to TRBJ1-1; the D region possibly corresponds to TRBD1 (6 bases align). CDR1 LGHDT and CDR2 YNNKEL were looked up in the germline V gene (reference sequence). V is cut by 1 base and J by 1 base, and the space between the germline ends is 10 bases. Inclusive of the bounding cysteine and phenylalanine, the CDR3 is 15 residues long. Here the CDR3 DNA is all that survives: 45 bases in frame from base 1.